These 4 T cell receptor beta chains were sequenced from one sample in a study of T and B cells in COVID-19 patients. Multiplex PCR with BIOMED2 TRB-A/B primer pools amplified TRB rearrangements. TCRdb reanalysed the multiplex PCR reads using MiXCR and keeps one entry per CDR3 protein. The sample has around 23,000 distinct CDR3 sequences, about 32% seen once. Each TRB amplification used roughly 230-550 ng of genomic DNA from blood. The sequenced sample consisted of blood. These receptors were collected from a human donor who had recovered from COVID-19.

The chain carries TRBV6-5 and TRBJ1-5; D gene unclear. The germline CDR1 and CDR2 sequences are MNHEY and SVGAGI. This CDR3 has 14 residues. V was trimmed by 4 bases and J by 3 bases, leaving 10 bases between them. CDR3 in DNA: TGTGCCAGCAGTTTAGGGCAGAACAATCAGCCCCAGCATTTT. Protein sequence: CASSLGQNNQPQHF.

This clonotype was seen repeatedly, ten times or more. The chain carries TRBV18 and TRBJ2-7; 7 bases align to TRBD1. CDR1 and CDR2 (germline): KGHSH, LQKENI. V was clipped by 3 bases and J by 3 bases; unmatched bases: 8. The CDR3 length is 15 residues. The CDR3 protein is CASSPRQGANYEQYF. The CDR3 nucleotides are TGTGCCAGCTCACCTCGACAGGGTGCAAACTACGAGCAGTACTTC.

This clonotype was found a few times. The chain joins TRBV12-3 or TRBV12-4 to TRBJ1-1; D gene unclear. The CDR3 sequence is 14 residues long. The V end lost 3 bases, the J end lost 6 bases, and 14 bases lay between the germline ends. The CDR3 DNA follows: TGTGCCAGCAGTTTTAGGGCGGCTGACGCTGAAGCTTTCTTT. This translates into CASSFRAADAEAFF.

This clonotype has only a few counts. The chain couples TRBV6-6 to TRBJ2-5, with TRBD2 matching over 9 bases. The CDR3 length is 16 residues. Trimming took 6 bases from V and 3 from J; bases not matched to a gene: 11. Germline assignment: CDR1 MNHNY and CDR2 SVGAGI (reference sequence). Here the CDR3 reads CASRETSGSGEETQYF. CDR3 in DNA: TGTGCCAGCAGAGAGACTAGCGGCAGCGGGGAAGAGACCCAGTACTTC.